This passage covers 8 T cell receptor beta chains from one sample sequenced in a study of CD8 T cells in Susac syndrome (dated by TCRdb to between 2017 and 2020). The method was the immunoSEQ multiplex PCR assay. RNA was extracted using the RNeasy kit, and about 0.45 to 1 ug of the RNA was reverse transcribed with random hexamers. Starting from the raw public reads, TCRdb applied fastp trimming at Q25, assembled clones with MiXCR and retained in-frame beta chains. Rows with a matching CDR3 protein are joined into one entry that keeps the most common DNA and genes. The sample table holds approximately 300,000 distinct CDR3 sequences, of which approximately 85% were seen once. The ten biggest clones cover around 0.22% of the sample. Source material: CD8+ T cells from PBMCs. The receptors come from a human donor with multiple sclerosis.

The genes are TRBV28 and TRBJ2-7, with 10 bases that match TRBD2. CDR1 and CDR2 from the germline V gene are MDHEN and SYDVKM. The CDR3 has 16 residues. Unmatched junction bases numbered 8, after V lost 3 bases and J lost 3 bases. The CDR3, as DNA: TGTGCCAGCAGTTTGGGGGAAGTAGCGGGAGGCTACGAGCAGTACTTC. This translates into CASSLGEVAGGYEQYF.

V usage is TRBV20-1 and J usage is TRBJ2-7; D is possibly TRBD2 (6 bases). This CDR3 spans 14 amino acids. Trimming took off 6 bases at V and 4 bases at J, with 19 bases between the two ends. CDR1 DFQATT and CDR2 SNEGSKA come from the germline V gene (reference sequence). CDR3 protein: CSAIHPGDGYEQYF. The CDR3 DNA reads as TGCAGTGCCATCCACCCGGGAGACGGATACGAGCAGTACTTC.

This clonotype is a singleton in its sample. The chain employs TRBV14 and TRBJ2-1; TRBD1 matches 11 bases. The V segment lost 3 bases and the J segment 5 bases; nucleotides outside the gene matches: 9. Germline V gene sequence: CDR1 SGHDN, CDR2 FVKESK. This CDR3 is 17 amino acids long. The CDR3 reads CASSQVQPGQGDNEQFF. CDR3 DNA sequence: TGTGCCAGCAGCCAGGTCCAGCCGGGACAGGGGGACAATGAGCAGTTCTTC.

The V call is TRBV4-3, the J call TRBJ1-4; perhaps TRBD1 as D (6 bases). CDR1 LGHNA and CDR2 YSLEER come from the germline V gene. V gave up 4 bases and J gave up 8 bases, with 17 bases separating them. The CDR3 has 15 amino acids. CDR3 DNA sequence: TGCGCCAGCAGCCCTGATGGGACAAGCGAAGAAAAACTGTTTTTT. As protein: CASSPDGTSEEKLFF.

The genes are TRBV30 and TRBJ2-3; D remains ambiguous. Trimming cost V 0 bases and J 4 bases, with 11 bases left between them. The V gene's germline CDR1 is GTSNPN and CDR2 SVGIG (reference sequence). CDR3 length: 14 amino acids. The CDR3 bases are TGTGCCTGGAGTGTACTAAGTAGTGCAGATACGCAGTATTTT. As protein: CAWSVLSSADTQYF. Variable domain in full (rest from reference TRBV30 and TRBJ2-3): SQTIHQWPATLVQPVGSPLSLECTVEGTSNPNLYWYRQAAGRGLQLLFYSVGIGQISSEVPQNLSASRPQDRQFILSSKKLLLSDSGFYLCAWSVLSSADTQYFGPGTRLTVL.

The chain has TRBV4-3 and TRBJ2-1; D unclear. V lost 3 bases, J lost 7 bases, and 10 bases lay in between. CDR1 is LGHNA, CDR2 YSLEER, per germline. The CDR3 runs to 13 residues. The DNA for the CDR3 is TGCGCCAGCAGCCAGGCGGTTGGAAATGAGCAGTTCTTC. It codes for CASSQAVGNEQFF.

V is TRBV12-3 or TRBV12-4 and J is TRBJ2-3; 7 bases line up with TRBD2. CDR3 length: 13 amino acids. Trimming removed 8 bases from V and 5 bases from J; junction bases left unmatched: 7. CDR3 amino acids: CASLGGNLDTQYF. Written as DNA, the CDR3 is TGTGCCAGCCTGGGGGGGAATTTAGATACGCAGTATTTT.

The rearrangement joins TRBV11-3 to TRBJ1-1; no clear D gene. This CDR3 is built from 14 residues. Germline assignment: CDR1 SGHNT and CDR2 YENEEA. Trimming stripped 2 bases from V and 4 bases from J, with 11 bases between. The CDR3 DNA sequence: TGTGCCAGCAGCTTATCCCCGGGGAGCACTGAAGCTTTCTTT. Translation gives CASSLSPGSTEAFF. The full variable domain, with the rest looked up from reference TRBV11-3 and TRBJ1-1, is EAGVVQSPRYKIIEKKQPVAFWCNPISGHNTLYWYLQNLGQGPELLIRYENEEAVDDSQLPKDRFSAERLKGVDSTLKIQPAELGDSAVYLCASSLSPGSTEAFFGQGTRLTVV.